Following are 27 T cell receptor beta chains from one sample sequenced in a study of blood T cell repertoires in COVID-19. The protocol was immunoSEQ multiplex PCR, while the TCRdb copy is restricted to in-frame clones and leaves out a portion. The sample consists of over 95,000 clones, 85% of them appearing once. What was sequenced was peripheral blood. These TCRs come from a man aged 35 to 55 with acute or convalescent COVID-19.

CDR3 nucleotide sequence: TGTGCCAGCAGTTTTGGACTAGGGTCTACCGGGGAGCTGTTTTTT. Protein: CASSFGLGSTGELFF. The rearrangement joins TRBV6-5 to TRBJ2-2, with 7 bases aligning to TRBD2. CDR3 size: 15 residues. The germline gives CDR1 MNHEY, CDR2 SVGAGI. The trim removed 4 bases at V and 5 bases at J, leaving 7 bases unmatched.

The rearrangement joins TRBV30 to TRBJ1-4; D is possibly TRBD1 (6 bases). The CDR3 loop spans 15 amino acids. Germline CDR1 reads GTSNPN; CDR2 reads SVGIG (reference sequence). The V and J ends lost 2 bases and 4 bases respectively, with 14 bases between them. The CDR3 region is CAWSTGPIVNEKLFF. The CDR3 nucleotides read TGTGCCTGGAGTACAGGGCCCATAGTTAATGAAAAACTGTTTTTT.

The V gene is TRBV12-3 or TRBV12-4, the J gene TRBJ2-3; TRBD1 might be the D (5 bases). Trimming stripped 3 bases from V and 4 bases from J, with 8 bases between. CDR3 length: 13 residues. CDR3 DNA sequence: TGTGCCAGCAGTTTGCAGGGCGCAGATACGCAGTATTTT. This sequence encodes CASSLQGADTQYF.

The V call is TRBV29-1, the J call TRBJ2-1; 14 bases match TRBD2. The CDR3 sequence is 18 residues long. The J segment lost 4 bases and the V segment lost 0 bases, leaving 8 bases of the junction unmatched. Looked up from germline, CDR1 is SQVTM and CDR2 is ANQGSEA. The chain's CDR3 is CSVEDSGLAGGHYNEQFF. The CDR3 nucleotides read TGCAGCGTTGAAGATAGCGGACTAGCGGGGGGCCATTACAATGAGCAGTTCTTC.

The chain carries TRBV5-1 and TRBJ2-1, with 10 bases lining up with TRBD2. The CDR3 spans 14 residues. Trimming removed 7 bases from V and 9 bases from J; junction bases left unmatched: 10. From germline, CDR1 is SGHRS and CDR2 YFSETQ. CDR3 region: CASGRGTSVSEQFF. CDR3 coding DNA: TGCGCCAGCGGCCGCGGGACTAGCGTGAGTGAGCAGTTCTTC.

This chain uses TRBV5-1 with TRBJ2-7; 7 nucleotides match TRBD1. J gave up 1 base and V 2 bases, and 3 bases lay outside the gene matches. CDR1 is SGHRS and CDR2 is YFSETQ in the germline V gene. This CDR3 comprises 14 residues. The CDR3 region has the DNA TGCGCCAGCAGCTTTTTGACAGGGTCCTACGAGCAGTACTTC. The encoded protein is CASSFLTGSYEQYF.

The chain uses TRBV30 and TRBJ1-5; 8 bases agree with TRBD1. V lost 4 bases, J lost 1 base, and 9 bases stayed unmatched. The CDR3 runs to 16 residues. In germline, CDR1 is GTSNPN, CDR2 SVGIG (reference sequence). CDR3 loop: CAWTGGAIPSNQPQHF. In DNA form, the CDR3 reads TGTGCCTGGACAGGGGGCGCGATCCCCAGCAATCAGCCCCAGCATTTT.

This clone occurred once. CDR3 nucleotide sequence: TGCAGCGTCCTCACCTTACCCGACAGGTCTGGGGCCAACGTCCTGACTTTC. It translates to CSVLTLPDRSGANVLTF. This chain connects TRBV29-1 to TRBJ2-6, with a weak D call TRBD1 (6 bases). The CDR3 totals 17 residues. Germline-derived CDR1 and CDR2 are SQVTM and ANQGSEA. V gave up 6 bases and J gave up 1 base, with 19 bases separating them. The whole variable domain, filled in from reference TRBV29-1 and TRBJ2-6, reads SAVISQKPSRDICQRGTSLTIQCQVDSQVTMMFWYRQQPGQSLTLIATANQGSEATYESGFVIDKFPISRPNLTFSTLTVSNMSPEDSSIYLCSVLTLPDRSGANVLTFGAGSRLTVL.

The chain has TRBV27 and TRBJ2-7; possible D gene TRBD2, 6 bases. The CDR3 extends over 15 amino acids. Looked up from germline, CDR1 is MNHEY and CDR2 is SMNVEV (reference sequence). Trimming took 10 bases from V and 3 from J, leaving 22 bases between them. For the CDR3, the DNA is TGTGCCACTTCCCGGAGGGCAGGGCGTAACTACGAGCAGTACTTC. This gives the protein CATSRRAGRNYEQYF.

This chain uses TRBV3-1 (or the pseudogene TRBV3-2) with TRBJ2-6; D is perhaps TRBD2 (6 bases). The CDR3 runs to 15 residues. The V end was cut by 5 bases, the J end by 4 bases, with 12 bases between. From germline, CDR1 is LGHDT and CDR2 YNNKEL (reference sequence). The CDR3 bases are TGTGCCAGCAGCAGAGGCGGGGTAGGGGCCAACGTCCTGACTTTC. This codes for CASSRGGVGANVLTF.

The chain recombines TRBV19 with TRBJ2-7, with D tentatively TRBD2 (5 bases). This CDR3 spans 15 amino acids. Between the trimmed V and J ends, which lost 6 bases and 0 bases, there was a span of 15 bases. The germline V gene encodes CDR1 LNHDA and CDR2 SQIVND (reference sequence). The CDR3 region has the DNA TGTGCCAGTAGCTCTCGCGGGCAGAACTCCTACGAGCAGTACTTC. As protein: CASSSRGQNSYEQYF.

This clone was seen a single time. CDR3 residues: CASSIGRGTYEQYF. The DNA for the CDR3 is TGTGCCAGTAGTATCGGGCGGGGGACCTACGAGCAGTACTTC. The rearrangement uses TRBV19 and TRBJ2-7; 7 bases align to TRBD2. The V and J ends lost 3 bases and 2 bases, in that order; junction bases with no gene match: 4. The germline V gene encodes CDR1 LNHDA and CDR2 SQIVND (reference sequence). This CDR3 is built from 14 residues.

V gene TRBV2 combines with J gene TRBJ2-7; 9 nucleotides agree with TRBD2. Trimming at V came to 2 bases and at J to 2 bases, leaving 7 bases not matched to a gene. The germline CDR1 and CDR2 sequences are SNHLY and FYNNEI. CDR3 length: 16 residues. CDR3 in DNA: TGTGCCAGCAGTGAAAGCGGGGGGTCCCCCGCCTACGAGCAGTACTTC. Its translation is CASSESGGSPAYEQYF. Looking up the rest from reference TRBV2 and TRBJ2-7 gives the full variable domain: EPEVTQTPSHQVTQMGQEVILRCVPISNHLYFYWYRQILGQKVEFLVSFYNNEISEKSEIFDDQFSVERPDGSNFTLKIRSTKLEDSAMYFCASSESGGSPAYEQYFGPGTRLTVT.

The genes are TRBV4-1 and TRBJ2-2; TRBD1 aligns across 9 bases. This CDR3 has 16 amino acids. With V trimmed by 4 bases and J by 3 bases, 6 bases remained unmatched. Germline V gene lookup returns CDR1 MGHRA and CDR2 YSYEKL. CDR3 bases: TGCGCCAGCAGCCCAAAGGACAGGGGAGACACCGGGGAGCTGTTTTTT. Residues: CASSPKDRGDTGELFF.

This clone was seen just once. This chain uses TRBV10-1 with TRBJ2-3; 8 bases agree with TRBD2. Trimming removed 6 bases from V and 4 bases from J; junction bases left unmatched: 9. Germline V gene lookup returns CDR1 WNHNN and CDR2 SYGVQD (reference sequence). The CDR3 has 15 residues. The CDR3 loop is CASSRSGGGADTQYF. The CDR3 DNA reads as TGCGCCAGCAGCCGGAGCGGGGGAGGGGCAGATACGCAGTATTTT.

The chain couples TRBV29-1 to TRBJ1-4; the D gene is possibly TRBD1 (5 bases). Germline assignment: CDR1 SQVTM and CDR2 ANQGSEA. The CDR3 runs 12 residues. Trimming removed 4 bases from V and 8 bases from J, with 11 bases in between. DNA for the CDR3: TGCAGCGTTGGGGGGAGGGGCGAAAAACTGTTTTTT. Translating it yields CSVGGRGEKLFF.

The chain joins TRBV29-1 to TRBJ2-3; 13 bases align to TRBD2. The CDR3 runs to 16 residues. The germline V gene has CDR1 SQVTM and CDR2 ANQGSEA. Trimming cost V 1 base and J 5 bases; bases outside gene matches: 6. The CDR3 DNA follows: TGCAGCGTTGAAGGCGGACTAGCGGGGGATTTAGATACGCAGTATTTT. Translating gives CSVEGGLAGDLDTQYF.

The CDR3 DNA sequence: TGTGCCAGCAGTCCCGGGACTAGCCAGAGCTCCTACAATGAGCAGTTCTTC. It encodes CASSPGTSQSSYNEQFF. V gene TRBV28 combines with J gene TRBJ2-1, with 9 bases lining up with TRBD2. With 5 bases clipped from V and 0 bases from J, the junction kept 8 bases outside the gene matches. The CDR3 covers 17 residues. Germline CDR1 reads MDHEN; CDR2 reads SYDVKM.

The chain's CDR3 is CASSMGSMNTEAFF. The CDR3 DNA follows: TGTGCCAGCAGCATGGGGAGCATGAACACTGAAGCTTTCTTT. This rearrangement joins TRBV11-2 to TRBJ1-1, with D unclear. The germline V gene has CDR1 SGHAT and CDR2 FQNNGV. The V gene lost 5 bases and the J gene lost 0 bases, with 10 bases spanning the gap. The CDR3 length is 14 residues.

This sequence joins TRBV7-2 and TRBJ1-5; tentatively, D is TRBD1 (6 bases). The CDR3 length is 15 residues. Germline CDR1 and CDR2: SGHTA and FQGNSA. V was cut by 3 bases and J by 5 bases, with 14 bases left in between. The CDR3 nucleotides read TGTGCCAGCAGCTTCCAACCACAGGGAGATCAGCCCCAGCATTTT. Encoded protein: CASSFQPQGDQPQHF.

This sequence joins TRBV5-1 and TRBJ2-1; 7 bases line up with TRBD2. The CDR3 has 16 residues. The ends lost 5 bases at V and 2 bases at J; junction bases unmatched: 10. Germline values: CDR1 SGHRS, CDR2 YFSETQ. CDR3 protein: CASRVTTGGTYNEQFF. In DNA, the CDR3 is TGCGCCAGCAGGGTTACGACGGGGGGTACCTACAATGAGCAGTTCTTC.

The CDR3 region has the DNA TGTGCCAGCAGTTACCCTAGGACAGGGGGTACCCCCGAGCAGTACTTC. It translates to CASSYPRTGGTPEQYF. V is TRBV6-6 and J is TRBJ2-7; 10 bases fit TRBD1. Trimming took 2 bases from V and 6 from J; bases not matched to a gene: 10. CDR1 is MNHNY, CDR2 SVGAGI, per germline (reference sequence). CDR3 length: 16 amino acids.

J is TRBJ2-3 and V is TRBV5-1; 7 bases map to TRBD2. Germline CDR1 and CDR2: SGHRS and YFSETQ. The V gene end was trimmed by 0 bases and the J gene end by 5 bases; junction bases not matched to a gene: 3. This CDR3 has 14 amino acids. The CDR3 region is CASSLELARDTQYF. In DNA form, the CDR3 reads TGCGCCAGCAGCTTGGAACTAGCGAGAGATACGCAGTATTTT.

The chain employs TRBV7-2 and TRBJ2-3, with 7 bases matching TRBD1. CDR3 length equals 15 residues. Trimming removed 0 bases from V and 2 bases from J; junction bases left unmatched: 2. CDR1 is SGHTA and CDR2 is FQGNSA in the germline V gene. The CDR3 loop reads CASSLAGTDTDTQYF. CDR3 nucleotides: TGTGCCAGCAGCTTAGCAGGGACAGACACAGATACGCAGTATTTT.

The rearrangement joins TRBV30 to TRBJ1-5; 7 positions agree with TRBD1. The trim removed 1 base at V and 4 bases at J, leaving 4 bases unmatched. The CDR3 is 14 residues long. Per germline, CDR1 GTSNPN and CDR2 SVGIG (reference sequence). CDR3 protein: CAWSGGQTNQPQHF. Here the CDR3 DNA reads TGTGCCTGGAGTGGGGGACAGACTAATCAGCCCCAGCATTTT.

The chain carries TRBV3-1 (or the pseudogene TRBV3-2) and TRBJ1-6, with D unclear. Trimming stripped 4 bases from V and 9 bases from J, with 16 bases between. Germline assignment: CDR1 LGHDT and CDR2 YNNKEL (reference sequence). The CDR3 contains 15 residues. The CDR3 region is CASSPRGIGSSPLHF. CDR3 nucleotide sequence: TGTGCCAGCAGCCCTCGGGGAATCGGCAGTTCACCCCTCCACTTT.

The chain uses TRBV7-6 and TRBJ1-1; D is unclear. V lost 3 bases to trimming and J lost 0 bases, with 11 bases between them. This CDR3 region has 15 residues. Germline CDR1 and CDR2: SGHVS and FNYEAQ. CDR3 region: CASSFSSQMNTEAFF. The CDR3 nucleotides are TGTGCCAGCAGCTTTAGTTCCCAAATGAACACTGAAGCTTTCTTT.